The 25 T cell receptor beta chains given below trace back to one sample, sequenced in a study of regulatory T cells in long-lasting Graves disease. The time point was: newly diagnosed GD, antithyroid drugs for less than 3 months. PBMCs were the source of the RNA used for TCR sequencing. The TCR beta library used iRepertoire HTBI primers with Arm-PCR amplification of CDR3. TCRdb analysed the multiplex PCR reads with MiXCR anew, one entry per CDR3 protein. This sample yields around 450,000 distinct CDR3 sequences, of which approximately 15% are seen a single time; approximately 7.6% belongs to the top ten. These records were also assigned to another study, of T cells in Graves' hyperthyroidism and ophthalmopathy.

The input for sequencing was peripheral blood mononuclear cells (PBMCs), taken at new diagnosis, from a patient treated with antithyroid drugs. These receptors were taken from a woman between 40 and 55 years old with Graves disease.

This clonotype was detected a few times. The chain carries TRBV6-1 and TRBJ2-3; a possible D gene is TRBD2 (6 bases). V lost 6 bases to trimming and J lost 0 bases, with 19 bases between them. Looked up from germline, CDR1 is MNHNS and CDR2 is SASEGT. The CDR3 has 17 residues. CDR3 sequence: CASSRGASAPSTDTQYF. CDR3 bases: TGTGCCAGCAGCCGCGGGGCTAGCGCACCTAGCACAGATACGCAGTATTTT.

Worth noting for this clonotype: A much larger clone lies one base from this, so it may be a read error. V usage is TRBV7-2 and J usage is TRBJ1-6; the match to TRBD1 covers 12 bases. J lost 1 base, V lost 1 base, and 5 bases had no gene match. Germline CDR1 SGHTA, CDR2 FQGNSA. CDR3 length: 19 residues. CDR3 DNA: TGTACCAGCAGCTTAGGGGACAGGGGGCTTTGGTCCTATAATTCACCCCTCCACTTT. Amino acid sequence: CTSSLGDRGLWSYNSPLHF.

In this sample, this clonotype turned up a few times. The chain uses TRBV7-6 and TRBJ2-1; 8 bases are shared with TRBD1. V lost 5 bases, J lost 7 bases, and 4 bases stayed unmatched. There are 13 residues in the CDR3. Germline CDR1 reads SGHVS; CDR2 reads FNYEAQ. CDR3 nucleotides: TGTGCCAGCAGCCCGTGGACAGGGAATGAGCAGTTCTTC. Protein: CASSPWTGNEQFF.

V gene TRBV12-5 combines with J gene TRBJ2-5; D unclear. V was clipped by 7 bases and J by 5 bases, with 8 bases between them. This CDR3 comprises 11 residues. From germline, CDR1 is LGHNT and CDR2 FRNRAP. The DNA for the CDR3 is TGTGCTAGTGCGCCAGGCGAGACCCAGTACTTC. This sequence encodes CASAPGETQYF.

This clonotype showed up just a few times. The rearrangement joins TRBV19 to TRBJ1-4, with a tentative D call TRBD1 (6 bases). Trimming took off 4 bases at V and 8 bases at J, with 11 bases between the two ends. The CDR3 has 13 residues. CDR1 is LNHDA, CDR2 SQIVND, per germline (reference sequence). CDR3 nucleotides: TGTGCCAGTAGTACTTACAGGGAGGAAAAACTGTTTTTT. Its translation is CASSTYREEKLFF.

This clonotype has only a few counts. A much larger clonotype is one base distant, so this may be a read error. The rearrangement links TRBV12-3 or TRBV12-4 to TRBJ2-2; D possibly corresponds to TRBD2 (5 bases). This CDR3 comprises 13 residues. The CDR3 is CASSSRESGEPFF. CDR3 DNA: TGTGCCAGCAGTTCGAGGGAGTCCGGGGAGCCGTTTTTT.

This clonotype has ten or more counts. V usage is TRBV2 and J usage is TRBJ2-5; 7 bases agree with TRBD1. This CDR3 is built from 18 residues. Germline loops: CDR1 SNHLY, CDR2 FYNNEI. V lost 5 bases to trimming and J lost 5 bases; unmatched junction nucleotides: 20. In DNA, the CDR3 is TGTGCCAGCAGTACCGACAGGGAGATGCTGATACGAACGGAGACCCAGTACTTC. Protein sequence: CASSTDREMLIRTETQYF.

The chain has TRBV7-9 and TRBJ2-7; weak D call: TRBD2 (5 bases). V lost 5 bases, J lost 4 bases, and 12 bases lay in between. CDR3 length: 13 amino acids. CDR1 and CDR2 (germline): SEHNR, FQNEAQ (reference sequence). DNA for the CDR3: TGTGCCAGCAGCCCCCGGGGTGCATACGAGCAGTACTTC. Its translation is CASSPRGAYEQYF.

This clonotype appeared many times. The V call is TRBV28, the J call TRBJ2-3, with TRBD1 identical over 9 bases. Germline CDR1 is MDHEN and CDR2 is SYDVKM. Germline trimming cut 5 bases from V and 2 bases from J; bases unmatched to any gene: 8. The CDR3 length is 16 residues. The CDR3, as DNA: TGTGCCAGCAGTCCCGGATGGGACAGGGCCACAGATACGCAGTATTTT. Encoded protein: CASSPGWDRATDTQYF.

This clonotype was counted ten times or more. The rearrangement joins TRBV2 to TRBJ2-7; D possibly corresponds to TRBD2 (5 bases). From germline, CDR1 is SNHLY and CDR2 FYNNEI. The CDR3 loop spans 12 amino acids. Trimming pared 8 bases from V and 3 bases from J, leaving 11 bases between. The CDR3 region is CASGLRDYEQYF. Written as DNA, the CDR3 is TGTGCCAGCGGACTTCGCGACTACGAGCAGTACTTC.

This clonotype was detected a few times. The chain couples TRBV7-8 to TRBJ1-4; a possible D gene is TRBD1 (5 bases). The germline V gene has CDR1 SGHVS and CDR2 FQNEAQ. The V end lost 2 bases, the J end lost 13 bases, and 11 bases lay between the germline ends. The CDR3 consists of 12 residues. This CDR3 reads CASSLTSGGLFF. DNA of the CDR3: TGTGCCAGCAGCTTAACCTCGGGGGGACTGTTTTTT.

Of note for this clonotype: This sequence may be a read error, since a much larger clone differs from it by one base. This chain uses TRBV12-5 with TRBJ1-1; no definite D call. Between the trimmed V and J ends, which lost 7 bases and 0 bases, there was a span of 12 bases. CDR1 is LGHNT and CDR2 is FRNRAP in the germline V gene. The CDR3 totals 14 residues. The chain's CDR3 is CASALSDLNTEAFF. Here the CDR3 DNA reads TGTGCTAGTGCCTTATCCGACCTGAACACTGAAGCTTTCTTT.

Regarding this clonotype: Given a much more abundant clone one base away, this may be a read error. This sequence joins TRBV5-8 and TRBJ1-2, with 8 bases fitting TRBD1. Per the germline V gene, CDR1 is SGHTS and CDR2 is YDEGEE. The CDR3 covers 14 residues. The CDR3 loop is CASSLVQGAGGHAF. The CDR3 DNA sequence: TGTGCCAGCAGCTTGGTGCAGGGGGCAGGGGGCCACGCCTTC.

This clonotype has a handful of counts. A single base separates this from a much larger clone, so it may be a read error. The chain has TRBV7-9 and TRBJ2-5; TRBD2 matches at 7 bases. Looked up from germline, CDR1 is SEHNR and CDR2 is FQNEAQ (reference sequence). This CDR3 is built from 16 residues. For the CDR3, the DNA is TGTGTCAGCAGCCGTGATTTAGGACTAGGACAAGAGACCCAGTACTTC. It codes for CVSSRDLGLGQETQYF.

In this sample, this clonotype turned up a few times. The CDR3 nucleotides are TGTGCCAGCAGTTCCTGGACAGGGGAGGGAAACACCATATATTTT. This sequence encodes CASSSWTGEGNTIYF. The genes are TRBV28 and TRBJ1-3, with 9 bases aligning to TRBD1. The trim removed 4 bases at V and 4 bases at J, leaving 5 bases unmatched. The CDR3 totals 15 residues. CDR1 and CDR2 from the germline V gene are MDHEN and SYDVKM.

Concerning this clonotype itself: A clone one base away is much larger, so this may be a read error. This rearrangement joins TRBV3-1 to TRBJ2-4, with unresolved D. This CDR3 spans 13 amino acids. CDR1 LGHDT and CDR2 YNNKEL come from the germline V gene (reference sequence). CDR3 coding DNA: TGTGCCAGCAGCCAATCCCATTGGGATGAGCAGCTCTTC. Amino acid sequence: CASSQSHWDEQLF.

The sample holds a few counts of this clonotype. The chain has TRBV5-1 and TRBJ2-1; the D is unclear. V was trimmed by 3 bases and J by 5 bases, leaving 12 bases between them. Germline-derived CDR1 and CDR2 are SGHRS and YFSETQ. This CDR3 is 14 amino acids long. CDR3 in DNA: TGCGCCAGCAGCTCGAACCGAGGAAACAATGAGCAGTTCTTC. It codes for CASSSNRGNNEQFF.

The chain employs TRBV27 and TRBJ2-3; 7 positions match TRBD2. The ends lost 6 bases at V and 1 base at J; junction bases unmatched: 7. There are 15 residues in the CDR3. Germline-derived CDR1 and CDR2 are MNHEY and SMNVEV (reference sequence). CDR3 DNA sequence: TGTGCCAGCAGAGTTGTGGCGGGAGGCACAGATACGCAGTATTTT. This encodes CASRVVAGGTDTQYF.

Many counts were recorded for this clonotype. The rearrangement joins TRBV12-3 or TRBV12-4 to TRBJ1-3, with 8 bases aligning to TRBD1. The V segment lost 4 bases and the J segment 1 base; nucleotides outside the gene matches: 9. The CDR3 runs to 17 residues. The DNA of the CDR3 is TGTGCCAGCAGTTCGAGGTTTCGGACAGGGTCTGGAAACACCATATATTTT. Translated, it gives CASSSRFRTGSGNTIYF.

This clonotype was found many times. The gene calls are TRBV27 and TRBJ2-1; possible D gene TRBD1, 5 bases. The CDR3 has 15 residues. Germline values: CDR1 MNHEY, CDR2 SMNVEV (reference sequence). V was shortened by 5 bases and J by 7 bases, with 18 bases between the two germline ends. Written as DNA, the CDR3 is TGTGCCAGCAGTACAGGAAAAACTACTGGGAATGAGCAGTTCTTC. This sequence encodes CASSTGKTTGNEQFF.

This clonotype was seen repeatedly, ten times or more. CDR3 loop: CASSYSSTYGYTF. The CDR3 DNA reads TGTGCCAGCAGTTACTCGAGTACCTATGGCTACACCTTC. This chain joins TRBV6-5 and TRBJ1-2; D gene ambiguous. The CDR3 spans 13 residues. Trimming removed 0 bases at V and 4 bases at J, with 6 bases between. CDR1 and CDR2 (germline): MNHEY, SVGAGI.

This clonotype was seen at least ten times. The chain is built from TRBV20-1 and TRBJ1-1; D is unresolved. Germline V gene data show CDR1 as DFQATT and CDR2 as SNEGSKA (reference sequence). V gave up 0 bases and J gave up 1 base, with 6 bases separating them. The CDR3 covers 13 residues. CDR3 bases: TGCAGTGCTAGAGATGGGAGGAACACTGAAGCTTTCTTT. This gives the protein CSARDGRNTEAFF.

In regard to this clonotype: A clone one base away is much larger, so this may be a read error. The rearrangement joins TRBV7-6 to TRBJ1-1; tentative D call: TRBD1 (5 bases). CDR1 and CDR2 from the germline V gene are SGHVS and FNYEAQ. The CDR3 is 14 amino acids. V was pared by 9 bases and J by 2 bases, with 16 bases between. This CDR3 reads CARRSGDHNTEAFF. The CDR3 DNA sequence: TGTGCCAGGAGGTCCGGGGACCACAACACTGAAGCTTTCTTT.

The genes are TRBV4-2 and TRBJ2-5; 10 bases line up with TRBD2. CDR1 and CDR2 from the germline V gene are LGHNA and YNFKEQ. V lost 0 bases, J lost 2 bases, and 0 bases stayed unmatched. This CDR3 comprises 15 residues. CDR3 in DNA: TGTGCCAGCAGCCAAGAGACTAGCGGGCAAGAGACCCAGTACTTC. Residues: CASSQETSGQETQYF.

This clonotype was detected once. The V gene is TRBV30, the J gene TRBJ1-5; 9 bases map to TRBD1. The junction had 6 bases not matched to a gene; V was cut back by 2 bases and J by 7 bases. The length of the CDR3 is 14 residues. Germline V gene lookup returns CDR1 GTSNPN and CDR2 SVGIG (reference sequence). The CDR3 here is CAWSPDRGVQPQHF. DNA of the CDR3: TGTGCCTGGAGTCCGGACAGGGGTGTGCAGCCCCAGCATTTT.